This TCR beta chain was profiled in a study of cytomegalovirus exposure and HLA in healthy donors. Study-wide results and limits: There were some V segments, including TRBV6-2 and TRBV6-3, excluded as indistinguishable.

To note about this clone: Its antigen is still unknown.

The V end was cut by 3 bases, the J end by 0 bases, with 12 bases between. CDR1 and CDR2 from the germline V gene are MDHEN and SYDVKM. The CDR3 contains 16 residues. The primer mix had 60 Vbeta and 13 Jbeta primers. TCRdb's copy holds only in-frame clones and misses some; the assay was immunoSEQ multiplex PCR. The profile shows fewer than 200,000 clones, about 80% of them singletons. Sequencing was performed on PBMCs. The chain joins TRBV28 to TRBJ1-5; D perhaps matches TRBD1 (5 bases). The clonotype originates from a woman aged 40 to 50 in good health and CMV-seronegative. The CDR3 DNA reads TGTGCCAGCAGTTTCCCCCAGGGCCTTAGCAATCAGCCCCAGCATTTT. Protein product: CASSFPQGLSNQPQHF.